This T cell receptor (beta chain) was sequenced during a study of blood T cell repertoires in COVID-19. The assay was immunoSEQ multiplex PCR, and TCRdb's table has in-frame clones only and misses some. This table holds over 300,000 clones, 80% to 90% found once. Germline V gene lookup returns CDR1 SGHTA and CDR2 FQGNSA. V lost 4 bases to trimming and J lost 4 bases; unmatched junction nucleotides: 3. CDR3 length: 14 amino acids. Source material: PBMCs or T cells enriched from blood (not recorded which). The receptor's source is a man under 40 who had recovered from COVID-19. The genes are TRBV7-2 and TRBJ2-2; 7 bases match TRBD1. The chain's CDR3 is CASSYRGATGELFF. In DNA, the CDR3 is TGTGCCAGCAGCTACAGGGGAGCCACCGGGGAGCTGTTTTTT.